This passage covers 9 T cell receptor beta chains from one sample sequenced in a study of CD8+ T cells in alopecia areata. Reverse transcribed after extraction, RNA yielded cDNA as the sequencing template. Some clones are missing from TCRdb's copy, which holds only in-frame ones; the method was immunoSEQ multiplex PCR. The data show 95,000 to 100,000 clones, with roughly 60% seen just once and about a sixth held by the top ten. Treatment specified: oral pan-JAK inhibitor, 5-10 mg twice daily. The material sequenced was CD8+ T cells sorted from blood, taken between weeks 55 and 65, from a patient treated with tofacitinib. All receptors derive from a human donor with alopecia areata.

This clone appeared once. V and J are TRBV5-1 and TRBJ2-3; 9 bases fit TRBD2. This CDR3 region has 15 residues. V dropped 4 bases and J dropped 3; count of bases not matched to a gene: 6. Looked up from germline, CDR1 is SGHRS and CDR2 is YFSETQ. CDR3 sequence reads: CASSLSGGLTDTQYF. The CDR3 region has the DNA TGCGCCAGCAGCCTTAGCGGGGGCTTGACAGATACGCAGTATTTT.

This clone showed up just a few times. V usage is TRBV19 and J usage is TRBJ1-5; tentative D call: TRBD1 (6 bases). There are 15 residues in the CDR3. Germline V gene data show CDR1 as LNHDA and CDR2 as SQIVND (reference sequence). The germline V and J ends were trimmed by 4 bases and 7 bases, with 17 bases remaining between them. CDR3: CASSTGAGAWQPQHF. CDR3 nucleotide sequence: TGTGCCAGTAGTACGGGCGCAGGGGCCTGGCAGCCCCAGCATTTT.

V usage is TRBV19 and J usage is TRBJ2-1; D possibly uses TRBD1 or TRBD2 (5 bases each). The CDR3 sequence is 13 residues long. V shed 1 base and J shed 10 bases, with 11 bases lying between them. Germline CDR1 and CDR2: LNHDA and SQIVND (reference sequence). Here the CDR3 DNA reads TGTGCCAGTAGTATAGTTGGGACCGGAGAGCAGTTCTTC. It specifies CASSIVGTGEQFF.

Turning to this clone: The same CDR3 can be traced to other DNA sequences in this sample. The chain combines TRBV15 with TRBJ2-7; no clear D. The CDR3 length is 11 residues. The V gene lost 5 bases and the J gene lost 4 bases, with 6 bases spanning the gap. Germline V gene lookup returns CDR1 LNHNV and CDR2 YYDKDF (reference sequence). The CDR3 reads CATSEGYEQYF. For the CDR3, the DNA is TGTGCCACCAGCGAAGGGTACGAGCAGTACTTC.

In this sample, this clone turned up many times. This chain uses TRBV7-2 with TRBJ2-2; D remains ambiguous. CDR1 SGHTA and CDR2 FQGNSA come from the germline V gene. V was pared by 5 bases and J by 6 bases, with 13 bases between. The CDR3 is made up of 14 amino acids. The CDR3 region has the DNA TGTGCCAGCAGCCAATATCGTGGGGCCGGGGAGCTGTTTTTT. This gives the protein CASSQYRGAGELFF.

The chain carries TRBV30 and TRBJ2-5; tentative D call: TRBD1 (6 bases). This CDR3 has 12 amino acids. Trimming took 3 bases from V and 2 from J, leaving 7 bases between them. Germline V gives CDR1 GTSNPN, CDR2 SVGIG (reference sequence). The CDR3 is CAWRGGQETQYF. Here the CDR3 DNA reads TGTGCCTGGAGAGGGGGACAAGAGACCCAGTACTTC.

V gene TRBV5-1 combines with J gene TRBJ1-1; 8 nucleotides match TRBD1. There are 16 residues in the CDR3. V was clipped by 6 bases and J by 3 bases; unmatched bases: 13. Germline V gives CDR1 SGHRS, CDR2 YFSETQ. CDR3 sequence: CASTPQGGPQDTEAFF. Here the CDR3 DNA reads TGCGCCAGCACCCCACAGGGGGGACCACAGGACACTGAAGCTTTCTTT.

This chain joins TRBV2 and TRBJ1-2; D might be TRBD1 (5 bases). V was trimmed by 10 bases and J by 1 base, leaving 16 bases between them. The CDR3 consists of 14 residues. In germline, CDR1 is SNHLY, CDR2 FYNNEI. The DNA of the CDR3 is TGTGCCACCAACCGACAGCCCGATAACTATGGCTACACCTTC. Its translation is CATNRQPDNYGYTF.

This clone appeared a single time. The chain uses TRBV2 and TRBJ1-2, with D unclear. Germline loops: CDR1 SNHLY, CDR2 FYNNEI. The CDR3 runs 10 residues. The ends were cut back, 8 bases at V and 8 bases at J, with 9 bases in the middle. For the CDR3, the DNA is TGTGCCAGCTTAGGGTTGGGCTACACCTTC. Its translation is CASLGLGYTF.